This TCR beta chain was captured in a study of T cell repertoires in cytomegalovirus infection. In the study overall: Indications of both CMV infection and matching HLA type were provided by public TCR beta signatures.

This clonotype was counted only a few times. With V trimmed by 3 bases and J by 8 bases, 11 bases remained unmatched. Per germline, CDR1 SGHTA and CDR2 FQGNSA. There are 16 residues in the CDR3. TCRdb passed the reads through MiXCR, listing each CDR3 protein once. The sample has around 450,000 distinct CDR3 sequences, roughly 31% seen once. Sequenced input: PBMCs. The clonotype comes from a human donor in good health (CMV status not recorded). Some clones in this sample may be carry-over from other donors' samples. The chain employs TRBV7-2 and TRBJ1-2, with TRBD1 identical over 11 bases. This CDR3 is CASSFAGTGGDNGYTF. The CDR3 nucleotides read TGTGCCAGCAGCTTTGCCGGGACAGGGGGTGATAACGGCTACACCTTC.